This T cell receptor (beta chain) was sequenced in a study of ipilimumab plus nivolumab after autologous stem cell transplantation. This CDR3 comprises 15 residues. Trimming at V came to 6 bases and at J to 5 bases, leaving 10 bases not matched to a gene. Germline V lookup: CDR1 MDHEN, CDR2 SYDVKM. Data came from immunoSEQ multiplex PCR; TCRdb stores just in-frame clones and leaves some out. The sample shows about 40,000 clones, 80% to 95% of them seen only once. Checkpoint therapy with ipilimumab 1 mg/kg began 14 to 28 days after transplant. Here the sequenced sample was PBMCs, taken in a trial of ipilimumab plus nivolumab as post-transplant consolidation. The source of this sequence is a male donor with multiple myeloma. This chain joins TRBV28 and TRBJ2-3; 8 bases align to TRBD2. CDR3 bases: TGTGCCAGCAGCATAGGGACTAGTGGTAAAGATACGCAGTATTTT. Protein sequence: CASSIGTSGKDTQYF.